The 14 T cell receptor beta chains reported below all come from one sample, sequenced in a study of blood T cell repertoires in COVID-19 (dated by TCRdb to about 2020). Library method: the immunoSEQ multiplex PCR assay. The immuneACCESS repertoire file appears here via TCRdb, limited to in-frame rearrangements. These files lack a portion of the clones; in checked studies, under half of the deficit traces to unresolved V genes, and the cause of the others is not known. In this sample the table shows 350,000 or so clones, approximately 89% of which occur a single time. The ten top clones hold 3% to 4.5% of the sample. The sample taken for sequencing was peripheral blood. These TCRs come from a woman aged 60-70 years with COVID-19, enrolled during active disease.

This chain links TRBV6-5 with TRBJ1-6; 7 bases fit TRBD1. Germline trimming cut 4 bases from V and 10 bases from J; bases unmatched to any gene: 7. CDR3 length: 14 amino acids. The germline CDR1 and CDR2 sequences are MNHEY and SVGAGI. CDR3 sequence: CASSLYRGESPLHF. The CDR3 DNA sequence: TGTGCCAGCAGTTTGTACAGGGGCGAATCACCCCTCCACTTT.

The chain links TRBV2 to TRBJ2-1, with 10 nucleotides matching TRBD2. The CDR3 totals 15 residues. The junction had 10 bases not matched to a gene; V was cut back by 6 bases and J by 8 bases. The germline gives CDR1 SNHLY, CDR2 FYNNEI. CDR3 in amino acids: CASRDSSGGRDEQFF. In DNA form, the CDR3 reads TGTGCCAGCAGGGATTCTAGCGGGGGACGGGATGAGCAGTTCTTC. Looking up the rest from reference TRBV2 and TRBJ2-1 gives the full variable domain: EPEVTQTPSHQVTQMGQEVILRCVPISNHLYFYWYRQILGQKVEFLVSFYNNEISEKSEIFDDQFSVERPDGSNFTLKIRSTKLEDSAMYFCASRDSSGGRDEQFFGPGTRLTVL.

The chain has TRBV5-1 and TRBJ1-5; weak D call: TRBD1 (5 bases). The CDR3 is made up of 16 amino acids. Trimming pared 0 bases from V and 3 bases from J, leaving 13 bases between. In germline, CDR1 is SGHRS, CDR2 YFSETQ. The DNA of the CDR3 is TGCGCCAGCAGCTTGGAGCCCCGGGGGAACAATCAGCCCCAGCATTTT. The encoded protein is CASSLEPRGNNQPQHF.

This clone was observed once. The J gene is TRBJ2-6, the V gene TRBV29-1; 11 nucleotides match TRBD1. Germline-derived CDR1 and CDR2 are SQVTM and ANQGSEA. Trimming removed 7 bases from V and 8 bases from J; junction bases left unmatched: 10. The CDR3 consists of 15 residues. The CDR3 spells CSAGTGGTASNVLTF. DNA of the CDR3: TGCAGCGCCGGGACAGGGGGGACGGCCTCCAACGTCCTGACTTTC.

The chain links TRBV18 to TRBJ1-1; perhaps TRBD1 as D (5 bases). Germline CDR1 KGHSH, CDR2 LQKENI. Trimming cost V 2 bases and J 4 bases, with 14 bases left between them. The CDR3 is 15 residues long. In DNA form, the CDR3 reads TGTGCCAGCTCACCAGCGGCAGGGAGGGTCACTGAAGCTTTCTTT. Protein product: CASSPAAGRVTEAFF. Filled out from reference TRBV18 and TRBJ1-1, the complete variable domain reads NAGVMQNPRHLVRRRGQEARLRCSPMKGHSHVYWYRQLPEEGLKFMVYLQKENIIDESGMPKERFSAEFPKEGPSILRIQQVVRGDSAAYFCASSPAAGRVTEAFFGQGTRLTVV.

As to this clone: Other DNA sequences of this sample code for an identical CDR3. The chain employs TRBV6-5 and TRBJ2-3; TRBD1 agrees at 7 bases. The length of the CDR3 is 15 residues. Germline V gives CDR1 MNHEY, CDR2 SVGAGI. V shed 2 bases and J 0 bases; nucleotides not matched to a gene: 2. CDR3 sequence reads: CASSYRTGSTDTQYF. The DNA of the CDR3 is TGTGCCAGCAGTTACCGGACAGGAAGCACAGATACGCAGTATTTT.

The V and J genes are TRBV6-5 and TRBJ1-5; D call uncertain. The length of the CDR3 is 15 residues. Looked up from germline, CDR1 is MNHEY and CDR2 is SVGAGI. The germline V and J ends were trimmed by 6 bases and 0 bases, with 12 bases remaining between them. For the CDR3, the DNA is TGTGCCAGCAGCCTCACAGAGGGTAGCAATCAGCCCCAGCATTTT. Protein: CASSLTEGSNQPQHF.

V usage is TRBV18 and J usage is TRBJ1-2, with 9 bases lining up with TRBD1. Looked up from germline, CDR1 is KGHSH and CDR2 is LQKENI. J gave up 3 bases and V 4 bases, and 18 bases lay outside the gene matches. There are 19 residues in the CDR3. The CDR3 region has the DNA TGTGCCAGCTCACACAGACTGACGACAGGGGGACAGGAAGACTATGGCTACACCTTC. It encodes CASSHRLTTGGQEDYGYTF.

The rearrangement links TRBV4-1 to TRBJ2-7; D remains unclear. Trimming cost V 3 bases and J 2 bases, with 14 bases left between them. This CDR3 is 15 amino acids long. Germline lookup yields CDR1 MGHRA and CDR2 YSYEKL. The CDR3 bases are TGCGCCAGCAGCCACCCCCACAGCCCGGCCTACGAGCAGTACTTC. This translates into CASSHPHSPAYEQYF.

This chain joins TRBV25-1 and TRBJ1-4; 7 nucleotides agree with TRBD1. Unmatched junction bases numbered 11, after V lost 5 bases and J lost 8 bases. Germline assignment: CDR1 MGHDK and CDR2 SYGVNS. This CDR3 is built from 15 residues. The CDR3 coding sequence is TGTGCCAGCAGTAAAACAGGGGTTTTGAAGGAAAAACTGTTTTTT. Translation: CASSKTGVLKEKLFF.

This clone was seen a single time. V and J are TRBV5-5 and TRBJ2-2; weak D call: TRBD1 (5 bases). Trimming left V 0 bases short and J 0 bases short, with 9 bases between. The CDR3 loop spans 16 amino acids. Germline-derived CDR1 and CDR2 are SGHKS and YYEKEE (reference sequence). CDR3 region: CASSLVWGANTGELFF. CDR3 DNA sequence: TGTGCCAGCAGCTTGGTTTGGGGCGCGAACACCGGGGAGCTGTTTTTT.

This rearrangement joins TRBV27 to TRBJ2-3; possibly TRBD1 for D (5 bases). V shed 0 bases and J shed 3 bases, with 7 bases lying between them. The CDR3 is made up of 14 amino acids. Germline V gives CDR1 MNHEY, CDR2 SMNVEV (reference sequence). The CDR3 DNA is TGTGCCAGCAGTTTATCCCGACAGACAGATACGCAGTATTTT. Protein product: CASSLSRQTDTQYF.

The V gene is TRBV5-4, the J gene TRBJ1-1, with D possibly matching TRBD1 (6 bases). Trimming removed 0 bases at V and 5 bases at J, with 11 bases between. Germline assignment: CDR1 SGHNT and CDR2 YYREEE (reference sequence). This CDR3 has 14 amino acids. CDR3: CASSLVGGRTEAFF. In nucleotides, the CDR3 is TGTGCCAGCAGCTTGGTTGGGGGCCGAACTGAAGCTTTCTTT.

J is TRBJ1-5 and V is TRBV19, with TRBD1 identical over 7 bases. The CDR3 length is 14 residues. With 5 bases clipped from V and 6 bases from J, the junction kept 7 bases outside the gene matches. The germline gives CDR1 LNHDA, CDR2 SQIVND (reference sequence). The CDR3 spells CASSWRGLGQPQHF. The CDR3 DNA sequence: TGTGCCAGTAGTTGGAGGGGGCTTGGTCAGCCCCAGCATTTT.